A single sample gave rise to the 29 T cell receptor beta chains below, sequenced in a study of T cell repertoires in cytomegalovirus infection. TCRdb passed the reads through MiXCR, listing each CDR3 protein once. The sample has 300,000 or so distinct CDR3 sequences; under 30% are singletons. The specimen was PBMCs. These receptors were taken from a human donor in good health (CMV status not recorded). Some clones in this sample may be carry-over from other donors' samples.

This clonotype was picked up a small number of times. The genes are TRBV11-2 and TRBJ1-5; D is undetermined. Germline CDR1 is SGHAT and CDR2 is FQNNGV. The CDR3 totals 13 residues. V was shortened by 2 bases and J by 7 bases, with 9 bases between the two germline ends. CDR3 protein: CASSLSLEQPQHF. The CDR3 nucleotides are TGTGCCAGCAGCTTATCGTTGGAACAGCCCCAGCATTTT.

This clonotype was detected ten times or more. The rearrangement uses TRBV7-2 and TRBJ1-3; weak D call: TRBD1 (5 bases). Looked up from germline, CDR1 is SGHTA and CDR2 is FQGNSA. This CDR3 region has 15 residues. V dropped 2 bases and J dropped 1 base, with 9 bases sitting between them. The chain's CDR3 is CASSLRGESGNTIYF. CDR3 nucleotides: TGTGCCAGCAGCTTACGGGGGGAGTCTGGAAACACCATATATTTT. Looking up the rest from reference TRBV7-2 and TRBJ1-3 gives the full variable domain: GAGVSQSPSNKVTEKGKDVELRCDPISGHTALYWYRQSLGQGLEFLIYFQGNSAPDKSGLPSDRFSAERTGGSVSTLTIQRTQQEDSAVYLCASSLRGESGNTIYFGEGSWLTVV.

In this sample, this clonotype turned up a few times. This chain links TRBV2 with TRBJ2-5, with D perhaps matching TRBD2 (5 bases). The V end was cut by 4 bases, the J end by 1 base, with 7 bases between. The germline V gene encodes CDR1 SNHLY and CDR2 FYNNEI. CDR3 length: 13 amino acids. DNA of the CDR3: TGTGCCAGCAGTGTCCTAGCCCAAGAGACCCAGTACTTC. Translated, it gives CASSVLAQETQYF.

This rearrangement joins TRBV5-5 to TRBJ1-2, with 8 positions matching TRBD1. V gave up 3 bases and J gave up 7 bases; unmatched junction bases: 5. The CDR3 totals 13 residues. Germline V gene sequence: CDR1 SGHKS, CDR2 YYEKEE (reference sequence). The DNA for the CDR3 is TGTGCCAGCAGCTCCTGGACAGGGCCTGGCTACACCTTC. This translates into CASSSWTGPGYTF.

This clonotype came up many times. The chain uses TRBV7-2 and TRBJ1-1; no clear D gene. V was clipped by 1 base and J by 7 bases, with 10 bases between them. Germline assignment: CDR1 SGHTA and CDR2 FQGNSA. CDR3 length: 13 residues. Here the CDR3 DNA reads TGTGCCAGCAGCTTAGGACTACGGGGTGAAGCTTTCTTT. Amino acid sequence: CASSLGLRGEAFF.

The rearrangement joins TRBV28 to TRBJ1-6, with a weak D call TRBD1 (6 bases). There are 13 residues in the CDR3. Germline loops: CDR1 MDHEN, CDR2 SYDVKM. Trimming pared 7 bases from V and 9 bases from J, leaving 13 bases between. CDR3: CASTPGVGSPLHF. As DNA, the CDR3 is TGTGCCAGCACCCCAGGGGTGGGTTCACCCCTCCACTTT.

The chain links TRBV18 to TRBJ2-7; TRBD1 is a possible D gene (6 bases). Trimming cost V 3 bases and J 6 bases, with 9 bases left between them. CDR1 KGHSH and CDR2 LQKENI come from the germline V gene. This CDR3 contains 12 residues. The CDR3 reads CASSPRGFEQYF. CDR3 coding DNA: TGTGCCAGCTCACCCAGGGGATTCGAGCAGTACTTC.

V and J are TRBV3-1 and TRBJ2-7, with 9 bases aligning to TRBD1. The germline V gene encodes CDR1 LGHDT and CDR2 YNNKEL (reference sequence). With V trimmed by 5 bases and J by 5 bases, 10 bases remained unmatched. This CDR3 is 15 amino acids long. CDR3 residues: CASSSQGARRDEQYF. CDR3 sequence (DNA): TGTGCCAGCAGCTCACAGGGGGCGAGACGAGACGAGCAGTACTTC.

This clonotype was recorded a few times. V is TRBV30 and J is TRBJ1-2; D perhaps matches TRBD1 (6 bases). The V and J ends lost 0 bases and 8 bases respectively, with 10 bases between them. The germline CDR1 and CDR2 sequences are GTSNPN and SVGIG (reference sequence). The CDR3 runs to 12 residues. CDR3 sequence: CAWSVTGSGYTF. The CDR3 coding sequence is TGTGCCTGGAGTGTAACAGGGAGCGGCTACACCTTC.

This chain uses TRBV7-2 with TRBJ2-7, with TRBD2 matching over 10 bases. This CDR3 has 15 residues. Germline-derived CDR1 and CDR2 are SGHTA and FQGNSA. Unmatched junction bases numbered 6, after V lost 5 bases and J lost 2 bases. The CDR3 DNA is TGTGCCAGCAGCCGAACTACTAGCGGGGCCTACGAGCAGTACTTC. Translation: CASSRTTSGAYEQYF. Variable domain in full (rest from reference TRBV7-2 and TRBJ2-7): GAGVSQSPSNKVTEKGKDVELRCDPISGHTALYWYRQSLGQGLEFLIYFQGNSAPDKSGLPSDRFSAERTGGSVSTLTIQRTQQEDSAVYLCASSRTTSGAYEQYFGPGTRLTVT.

With regard to this clonotype: A much more abundant neighbour one base away suggests this may be a read error. J is TRBJ1-2 and V is TRBV6-2 or TRBV6-3, with 9 bases fitting TRBD1. The CDR3 covers 16 residues. Germline CDR1 reads MNHEY; CDR2 reads SVGEGT. In nucleotides, the CDR3 is TGTGCCAGCAGTTCAGAAGATTGGACAGGGGACTATGGCGACACCTTC. Translating gives CASSSEDWTGDYGDTF.

This clonotype was found many times. One end of the junction varies from germline; a read error may be responsible. The chain carries TRBV2 and TRBJ1-2; no reliable D call. Germline CDR1 SNHLY, CDR2 FYNNEI. This CDR3 has 13 amino acids. The CDR3 DNA follows: TGTGCCAGCAGTGATGGCTTTGCAAGGGATCCAAGCTTC. Its protein product is CASSDGFARDPSF.

The genes are TRBV9 and TRBJ2-3; TRBD2 is a possible D gene (6 bases). The CDR3 is 13 residues long. Looked up from germline, CDR1 is SGDLS and CDR2 is YYNGEE. V dropped 3 bases and J dropped 4 bases, with 9 bases sitting between them. The chain's CDR3 is CASSDGGPDTQYF. The DNA for the CDR3 is TGTGCCAGCAGCGACGGGGGTCCAGATACGCAGTATTTT.

The V gene is TRBV20-1, the J gene TRBJ2-7; a weak D match, TRBD2 (6 bases). This CDR3 contains 17 residues. Germline CDR1 is DFQATT and CDR2 is SNEGSKA (reference sequence). The germline V and J ends were trimmed by 0 bases and 2 bases, with 20 bases remaining between them. The CDR3 is CSARESPRGGFTYEQYF. Written as DNA, the CDR3 is TGCAGTGCTAGAGAGAGCCCGCGGGGAGGATTCACCTACGAGCAGTACTTC.

Ten or more counts support this clonotype. V is TRBV7-2 and J is TRBJ2-7; no definite D call. The CDR3 extends over 13 amino acids. Germline V lookup: CDR1 SGHTA, CDR2 FQGNSA. The ends were cut back, 3 bases at V and 7 bases at J, with 13 bases in the middle. CDR3 region: CASSFRPYGEQYF. The CDR3 DNA sequence: TGTGCCAGCAGCTTCAGACCCTACGGTGAGCAGTACTTC. Using reference TRBV7-2 and TRBJ2-7 for the parts outside the CDR3, the full variable domain is GAGVSQSPSNKVTEKGKDVELRCDPISGHTALYWYRQSLGQGLEFLIYFQGNSAPDKSGLPSDRFSAERTGGSVSTLTIQRTQQEDSAVYLCASSFRPYGEQYFGPGTRLTVT.

This rearrangement joins TRBV6-2 or TRBV6-3 to TRBJ2-3; 9 bases map to TRBD2. J lost 7 bases, V lost 0 bases, and 14 bases had no gene match. This CDR3 has 18 amino acids. The germline CDR1 and CDR2 sequences are MNHEY and SVGEGT. For the CDR3, the DNA is TGTGCCAGCAGTTACTCTTCTTCGGATAGCGGGGGATTATATACGCAGTATTTT. Translation: CASSYSSSDSGGLYTQYF.

V gene TRBV5-1 combines with J gene TRBJ2-1; the match to TRBD1 covers 7 bases. This CDR3 spans 15 amino acids. The germline CDR1 and CDR2 sequences are SGHRS and YFSETQ. Trimming cost V 1 base and J 6 bases; bases outside gene matches: 7. The CDR3: CASSLTGTVFNEQFF. DNA of the CDR3: TGCGCCAGCAGCTTGACCGGGACAGTCTTCAATGAGCAGTTCTTC.

This clonotype was counted many times. The chain joins TRBV7-2 to TRBJ1-5; no definite D call. The CDR3 runs 13 residues. CDR1 is SGHTA and CDR2 is FQGNSA in the germline V gene. With 5 bases removed from V and 0 bases from J, the gap between germline ends came to 5 bases. The CDR3 is CASSPYSNQPQHF. Here the CDR3 DNA reads TGTGCCAGCAGCCCATATAGCAATCAGCCCCAGCATTTT.

This clonotype was seen more than once but under ten times. This sequence joins TRBV20-1 and TRBJ2-1; the match to TRBD1 covers 8 bases. CDR1 is DFQATT and CDR2 is SNEGSKA in the germline V gene (reference sequence). This CDR3 has 14 amino acids. V lost 3 bases to trimming and J lost 4 bases; unmatched junction nucleotides: 5. The CDR3 loop is CSASRTGTYNEQFF. Here the CDR3 DNA reads TGCAGTGCTAGTCGGACAGGGACTTACAATGAGCAGTTCTTC.

This clonotype appeared many times. CDR3 coding DNA: TGTGCCAGCAGGCAACAGAGTACGAACACCGGGGAGCTGTTTTTT. Translation gives CASRQQSTNTGELFF. The chain uses TRBV7-2 and TRBJ2-2; D call uncertain. The CDR3 sequence is 15 residues long. Trimming stripped 6 bases from V and 0 bases from J, with 11 bases between. From germline, CDR1 is SGHTA and CDR2 FQGNSA.

The rearrangement uses TRBV5-6 and TRBJ2-4, with 7 nucleotides matching TRBD1. J was trimmed by 8 bases and V by 3 bases; bases with no gene match: 14. The germline gives CDR1 SGHDT, CDR2 YYEEEE. The CDR3 contains 16 residues. CDR3 coding DNA: TGTGCCAGCAGCTCGTCATTTGCGCAGGGGGTGGACATTCAGTACTTC. Protein: CASSSSFAQGVDIQYF.

V and J are TRBV7-9 and TRBJ1-2; the D is unclear. In germline, CDR1 is SEHNR, CDR2 FQNEAQ (reference sequence). Trimming took 2 bases from V and 7 from J, leaving 8 bases between them. The CDR3 sequence is 12 residues long. CDR3 nucleotides: TGTGCCAGCAGCTTACATCTAGGTGGCTACACCTTC. Protein product: CASSLHLGGYTF.

This clonotype appeared a few times. The chain carries TRBV20-1 and TRBJ2-7; possibly TRBD1 or TRBD2 for D (6 bases each). The germline CDR1 and CDR2 sequences are DFQATT and SNEGSKA (reference sequence). The V end was cut by 5 bases, the J end by 3 bases, with 20 bases between. The CDR3 covers 15 residues. The CDR3 DNA reads TGCAGTGCTCATAAGGAGGGGGTCGTTTTCTACGAGCAGTACTTC. This gives the protein CSAHKEGVVFYEQYF.

In its sample, this clonotype was seen many times. This chain uses TRBV7-3 with TRBJ1-1; D remains ambiguous. CDR3 size: 15 residues. Trimming stripped 4 bases from V and 1 base from J, with 13 bases between. The V gene's germline CDR1 is SGHTA and CDR2 FQGTGA. The CDR3 reads CASSSLSMGNTEAFF. In nucleotides, the CDR3 is TGTGCCAGCAGCTCCCTTTCCATGGGGAACACTGAAGCTTTCTTT.

This clonotype appeared many times. CDR3 DNA sequence: TGTGCCAGCAGCTATCGACAGATCGACTATGGCTACACCTTC. Translating it yields CASSYRQIDYGYTF. This chain uses TRBV7-2 with TRBJ1-2; the D gene is possibly TRBD1 (5 bases). The length of the CDR3 is 14 residues. The ends were cut back, 4 bases at V and 3 bases at J, with 12 bases in the middle. Germline values: CDR1 SGHTA, CDR2 FQGNSA.

This clonotype was counted at least ten times. This chain uses TRBV7-2 with TRBJ2-1; weak D call: TRBD2 (5 bases). Trimming left V 3 bases short and J 10 bases short, with 16 bases between. The length of the CDR3 is 14 residues. Germline CDR1 reads SGHTA; CDR2 reads FQGNSA. The CDR3 sequence: CASSFRRVVGEQFF. CDR3 nucleotides: TGTGCCAGCAGCTTTCGGCGGGTGGTGGGGGAGCAGTTCTTC.

This clonotype was seen repeatedly, ten times or more. The gene calls are TRBV7-2 and TRBJ1-5; 7 nucleotides align to TRBD1. With V trimmed by 0 bases and J by 6 bases, 8 bases remained unmatched. In germline, CDR1 is SGHTA, CDR2 FQGNSA. The CDR3 contains 16 residues. This CDR3 is CASSLARQGHSQPQHF. The CDR3 region has the DNA TGTGCCAGCAGCTTAGCCAGACAGGGACATAGTCAGCCCCAGCATTTT.

This clonotype was counted at least ten times. This chain joins TRBV7-9 and TRBJ1-1, with D possibly being TRBD1 (5 bases). The length of the CDR3 is 16 residues. The V end was cut by 5 bases, the J end by 4 bases, with 20 bases between. Germline V gene data show CDR1 as SEHNR and CDR2 as FQNEAQ (reference sequence). DNA for the CDR3: TGTGCCAGCAGCGAAGCGGGCGGGGCGCGTGGCACTGAAGCTTTCTTT. Its translation is CASSEAGGARGTEAFF.

The chain combines TRBV25-1 with TRBJ2-2; 9 nucleotides match TRBD1. This CDR3 spans 15 amino acids. CDR1 and CDR2 (germline): MGHDK, SYGVNS. The V segment lost 4 bases and the J segment 3 bases; nucleotides outside the gene matches: 3. The CDR3 sequence is CASSVHRGHTGELFF. In DNA form, the CDR3 reads TGTGCCAGCAGTGTCCACAGGGGGCACACCGGGGAGCTGTTTTTT.